This T cell receptor beta chain was profiled in a study of T-cell memory formation after mild COVID-19. Study summary: Clustering of TCRs was largely donor specific.

From the 5' RACE reads, TCRdb called clonotypes with MiXCR, one entry per CDR3 protein. The data show some 210,000 distinct CDR3 sequences, about 10% seen once. This clonotype has only a few counts. The germline V gene encodes CDR1 MDHEN and CDR2 SYDVKM. V was cut by 10 bases and J by 5 bases, with 8 bases left in between. The CDR3 has 10 amino acids. The receptor's source is a man aged 18 to 30 who had mild COVID-19 (a few samples of this study predate the infection). Cell type and time point are not known. This chain joins TRBV28 and TRBJ1-2; D call uncertain. Sequenced: PBMCs or a T cell subset sorted from them (not recorded which). The CDR3 DNA follows: TGTGCCACTCACTCTTATGGCTACACCTTC. It encodes CATHSYGYTF.